This T cell receptor beta chain was sequenced in a study of immune heterogeneity within non-small cell lung tumors. Across the study: The composition of the tumors was several squamous cell carcinomas, some ten non-squamous carcinomas and 1 not otherwise specified. The study, taken as a whole, reports: There were identical dominant CDR3 beta clonotypes recurring across tumor sites within a patient, together with site-unique high-frequency clones. Local clonality of T cells correlated moderately yet significantly with local tumor mutational burden (R approximately 0.33).

As template, the study used bulk tumor genomic DNA at roughly 600 ng per sample. Several far-apart biopsies were taken per primary tumor during surgery. Patients underwent curative surgery for untreated, newly diagnosed non-small cell lung cancer. Sample donors consisted of newly diagnosed non-small cell lung cancer patients who were undergoing surgery with curative intent. A note on this clonotype: What it recognizes is unknown.

TCR beta CDR3 was amplified by multiplex PCR using 32 V and 13 J primers. Via MiXCR, TCRdb re-called the multiplex PCR reads, giving one row per CDR3 protein. The table records 9,500 to 11,000 distinct CDR3 sequences, 15% to 25% of them present only once. CDR1 and CDR2 from the germline V gene are SGHAT and FQNNGV. CDR3 size: 13 residues. Trimming took 4 bases from V and 3 from J; bases not matched to a gene: 2. The chain combines TRBV11-2 with TRBJ1-2, with 7 bases lining up with TRBD1. The clonotype originates from a man in his fifties or sixties with non-small cell lung cancer. The sample comprised lung tumor tissue. The CDR3 loop is CASSSGQYYGYTF. In DNA, the CDR3 is TGTGCCAGCAGCTCGGGACAGTACTATGGCTACACCTTC.